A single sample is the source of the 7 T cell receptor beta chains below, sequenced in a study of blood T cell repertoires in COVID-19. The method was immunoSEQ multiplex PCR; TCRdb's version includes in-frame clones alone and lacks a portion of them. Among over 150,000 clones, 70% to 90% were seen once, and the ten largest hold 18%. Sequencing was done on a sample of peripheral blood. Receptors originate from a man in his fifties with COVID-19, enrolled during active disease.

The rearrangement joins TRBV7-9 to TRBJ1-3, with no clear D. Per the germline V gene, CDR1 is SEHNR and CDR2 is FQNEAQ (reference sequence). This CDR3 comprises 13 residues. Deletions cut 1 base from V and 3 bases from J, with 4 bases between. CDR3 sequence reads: CASSLGVGNTIYF. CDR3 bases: TGTGCCAGCAGCTTAGGCGTTGGAAACACCATATATTTT.

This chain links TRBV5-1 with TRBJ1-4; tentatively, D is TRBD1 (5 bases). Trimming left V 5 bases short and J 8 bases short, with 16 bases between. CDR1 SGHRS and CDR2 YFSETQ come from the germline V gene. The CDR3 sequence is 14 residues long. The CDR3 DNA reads TGCGCCAGCAGTTTCGACAGCGGGGACGAAAAACTGTTTTTT. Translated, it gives CASSFDSGDEKLFF. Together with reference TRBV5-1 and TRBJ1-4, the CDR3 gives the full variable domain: KAGVTQTPRYLIKTRGQQVTLSCSPISGHRSVSWYQQTPGQGLQFLFEYFSETQRNKGNFPGRFSGRQFSNSRSEMNVSTLELGDSALYLCASSFDSGDEKLFFGSGTQLSVL.

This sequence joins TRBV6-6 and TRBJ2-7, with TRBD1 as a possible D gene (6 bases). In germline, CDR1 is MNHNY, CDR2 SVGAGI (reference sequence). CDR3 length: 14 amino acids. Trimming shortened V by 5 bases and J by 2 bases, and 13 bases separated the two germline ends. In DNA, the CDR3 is TGTGCCAGCAGTCTCTCCCAGGGGCCCTACGAGCAGTACTTC. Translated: CASSLSQGPYEQYF.

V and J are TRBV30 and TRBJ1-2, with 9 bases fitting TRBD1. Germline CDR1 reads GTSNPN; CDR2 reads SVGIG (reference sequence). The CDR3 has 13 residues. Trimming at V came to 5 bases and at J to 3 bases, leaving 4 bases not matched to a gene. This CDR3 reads CAWQQGADYGYTF. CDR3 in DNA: TGTGCCTGGCAACAGGGGGCGGACTATGGCTACACCTTC.

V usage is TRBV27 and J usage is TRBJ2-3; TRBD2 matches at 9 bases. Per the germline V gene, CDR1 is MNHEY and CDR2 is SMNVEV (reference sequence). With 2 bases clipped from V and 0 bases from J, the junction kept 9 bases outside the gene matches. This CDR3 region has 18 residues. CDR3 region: CASSLKPPLAGSTDTQYF. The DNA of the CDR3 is TGTGCCAGCAGTTTAAAACCCCCGCTAGCGGGGAGCACAGATACGCAGTATTTT.

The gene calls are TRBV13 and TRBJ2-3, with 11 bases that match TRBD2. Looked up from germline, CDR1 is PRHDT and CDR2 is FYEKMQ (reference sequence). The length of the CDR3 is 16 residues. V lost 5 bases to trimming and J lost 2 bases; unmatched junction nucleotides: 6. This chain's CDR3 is CASSTRLAGITDTQYF. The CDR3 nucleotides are TGTGCCAGCAGCACCAGACTAGCGGGGATCACAGATACGCAGTATTTT.

The CDR3 DNA sequence: TGTGCCAGCAGTCGGGACAGGGTTCGGGCCGAGCAGTACTTC. Its translation is CASSRDRVRAEQYF. The J gene is TRBJ2-7, the V gene TRBV2; TRBD1 matches at 9 bases. The CDR3 contains 14 residues. Trimming removed 5 bases from V and 6 bases from J; junction bases left unmatched: 8. Germline CDR1 is SNHLY and CDR2 is FYNNEI.